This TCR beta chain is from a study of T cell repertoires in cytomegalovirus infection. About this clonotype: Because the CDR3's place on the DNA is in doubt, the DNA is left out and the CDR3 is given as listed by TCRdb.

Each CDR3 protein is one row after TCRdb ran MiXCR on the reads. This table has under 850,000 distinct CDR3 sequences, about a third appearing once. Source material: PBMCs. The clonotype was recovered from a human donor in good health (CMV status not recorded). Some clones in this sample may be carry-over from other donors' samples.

The CDR3 sequence is CASSLVWGEGTWDF. The chain uses TRBV5-3 and TRBJ2-1; the D call TRBD2 from the table was never checked on the DNA. TRBV5-3 is reported as an ORF; its role is uncertain. A total of 14 residues make up the CDR3, ends included.